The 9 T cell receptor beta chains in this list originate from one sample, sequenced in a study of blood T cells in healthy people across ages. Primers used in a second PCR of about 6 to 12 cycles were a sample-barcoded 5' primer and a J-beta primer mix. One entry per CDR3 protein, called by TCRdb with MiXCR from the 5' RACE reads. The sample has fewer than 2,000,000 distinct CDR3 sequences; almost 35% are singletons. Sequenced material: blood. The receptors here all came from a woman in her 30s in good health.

CDR3 sequence: CASSEETGVYNEQFF. CDR3 nucleotides: TGCGCCAGCAGTGAGGAGACAGGGGTCTACAATGAGCAGTTCTTC. V gene TRBV10-2 combines with J gene TRBJ2-1; 8 bases agree with TRBD1. CDR1 WSHSY and CDR2 SAAADI come from the germline V gene. The trim removed 2 bases at V and 3 bases at J, leaving 3 bases unmatched. CDR3 length: 15 amino acids.

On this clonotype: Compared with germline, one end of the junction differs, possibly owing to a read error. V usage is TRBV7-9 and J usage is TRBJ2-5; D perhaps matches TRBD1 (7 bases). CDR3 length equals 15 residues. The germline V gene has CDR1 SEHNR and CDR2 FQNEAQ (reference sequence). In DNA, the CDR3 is TGTGCCGGCAGCTCCAACAGGGGCGGGGTAGAGACCCAGTACTTC. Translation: CAGSSNRGGVETQYF. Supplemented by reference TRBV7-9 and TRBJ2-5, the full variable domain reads DTGVSQNPRHKITKRGQNVTFRCDPISEHNRLYWYRQTLGQGPEFLTYFQNEAQLEKSRLLSDRFSAERPKGSFSTLEIQRTEQGDSAMYLCAGSSNRGGVETQYFGPGTRLLVL.

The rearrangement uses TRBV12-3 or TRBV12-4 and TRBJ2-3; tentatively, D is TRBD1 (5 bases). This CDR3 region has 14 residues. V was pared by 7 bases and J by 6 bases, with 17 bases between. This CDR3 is CASTRQRVVDTQYF. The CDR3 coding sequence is TGTGCCAGCACTCGACAGAGAGTTGTCGATACGCAGTATTTT.

DNA for the CDR3: TGTGCCACCGGGACGGCTTTTTTGACCGAGCAGTACTTC. Its translation: CATGTAFLTEQYF. The chain employs TRBV6-2 or TRBV6-3 and TRBJ2-7; D may match TRBD1 or TRBD2 (5 bases each). CDR3 length: 13 amino acids. The germline CDR1 and CDR2 sequences are MNHEY and SVGEGT. V lost 10 bases and J lost 6, with 19 bases in between.

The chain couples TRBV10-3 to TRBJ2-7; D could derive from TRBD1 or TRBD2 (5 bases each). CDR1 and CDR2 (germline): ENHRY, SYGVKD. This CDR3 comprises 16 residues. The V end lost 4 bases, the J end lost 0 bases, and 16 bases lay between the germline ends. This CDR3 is CAISGSRGTDSYEQYF. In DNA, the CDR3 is TGTGCCATCAGTGGGTCCCGTGGGACCGACTCCTACGAGCAGTACTTC.

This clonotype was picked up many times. As DNA, the CDR3 is TGCAGTGCAACCTCCTCACCGGGACTAGGGAGTGAGACCCAGTACTTC. Residues: CSATSSPGLGSETQYF. V usage is TRBV20-1 and J usage is TRBJ2-5, with TRBD2 matching over 8 bases. CDR1 and CDR2 from the germline V gene are DFQATT and SNEGSKA (reference sequence). The CDR3 is 16 amino acids. Trimming at V came to 6 bases and at J to 5 bases, leaving 17 bases not matched to a gene.

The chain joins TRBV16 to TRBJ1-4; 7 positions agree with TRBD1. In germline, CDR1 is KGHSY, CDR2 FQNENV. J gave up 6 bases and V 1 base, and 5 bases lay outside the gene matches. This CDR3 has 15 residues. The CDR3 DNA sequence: TGTGCCAGCAGCCAATTCCGACAGGGAGATGAAAAACTGTTTTTT. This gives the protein CASSQFRQGDEKLFF. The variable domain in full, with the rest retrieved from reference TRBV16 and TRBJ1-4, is GEEVAQTPKHLVRGEGQKAKLYCAPIKGHSYVFWYQQVLKNEFKFLISFQNENVFDETGMPKERFSAKCLPNSPCSLEIQATKLEDSAVYFCASSQFRQGDEKLFFGSGTQLSVL.

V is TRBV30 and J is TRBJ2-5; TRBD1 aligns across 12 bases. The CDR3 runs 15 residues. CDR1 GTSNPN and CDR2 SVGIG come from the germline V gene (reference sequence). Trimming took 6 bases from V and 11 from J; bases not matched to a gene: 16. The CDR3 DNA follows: TGTGCCTGCGACCCTCCGGGACAGGGGGCGTCGGAGCAGTACTTC. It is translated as CACDPPGQGASEQYF. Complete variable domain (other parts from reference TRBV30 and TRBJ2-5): SQTIHQWPATLVQPVGSPLSLECTVEGTSNPNLYWYRQAAGRGLQLLFYSVGIGQISSEVPQNLSASRPQDRQFILSSKKLLLSDSGFYLCACDPPGQGASEQYFGPGTRLLVL.

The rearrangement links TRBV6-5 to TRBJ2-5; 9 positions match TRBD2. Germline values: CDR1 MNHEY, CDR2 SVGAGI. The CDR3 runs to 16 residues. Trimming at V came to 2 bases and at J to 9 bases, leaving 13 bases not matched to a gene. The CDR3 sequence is CASSYLSGGSPSAQYF. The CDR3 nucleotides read TGTGCCAGCAGTTACCTTAGCGGGGGCTCCCCTTCGGCCCAGTACTTC.